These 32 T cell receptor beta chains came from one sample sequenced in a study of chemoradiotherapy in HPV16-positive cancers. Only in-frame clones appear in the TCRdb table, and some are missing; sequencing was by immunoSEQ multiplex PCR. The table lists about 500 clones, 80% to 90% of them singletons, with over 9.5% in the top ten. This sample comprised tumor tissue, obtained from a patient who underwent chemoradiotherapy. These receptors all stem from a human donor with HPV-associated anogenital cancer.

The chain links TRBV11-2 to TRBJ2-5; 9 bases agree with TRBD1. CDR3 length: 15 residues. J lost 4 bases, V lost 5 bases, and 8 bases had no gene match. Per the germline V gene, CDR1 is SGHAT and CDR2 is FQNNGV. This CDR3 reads CASSPGTGIGETQYF. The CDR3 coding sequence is TGTGCCAGCAGCCCCGGGACAGGGATTGGAGAGACCCAGTACTTC.

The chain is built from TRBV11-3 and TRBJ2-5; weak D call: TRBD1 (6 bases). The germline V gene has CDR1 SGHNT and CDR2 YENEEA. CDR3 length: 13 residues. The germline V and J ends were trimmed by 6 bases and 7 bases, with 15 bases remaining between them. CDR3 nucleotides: TGTGCCAGCAGACAAGGGGGTGTTGGGACCCAGTACTTC. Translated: CASRQGGVGTQYF.

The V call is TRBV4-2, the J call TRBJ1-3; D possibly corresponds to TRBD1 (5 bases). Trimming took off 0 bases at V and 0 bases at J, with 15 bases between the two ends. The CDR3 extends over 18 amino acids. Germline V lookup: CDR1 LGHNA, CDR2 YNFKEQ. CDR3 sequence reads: CASSQEGYDGGSGNTIYF. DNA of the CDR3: TGTGCCAGCAGCCAAGAAGGTTATGACGGGGGCTCTGGAAACACCATATATTTT.

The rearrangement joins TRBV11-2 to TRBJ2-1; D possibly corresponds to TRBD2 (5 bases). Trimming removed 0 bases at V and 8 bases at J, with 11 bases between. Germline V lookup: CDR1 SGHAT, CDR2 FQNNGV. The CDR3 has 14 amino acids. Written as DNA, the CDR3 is TGTGCCAGCAGCTTAGAAGGAGGCATCGATGAGCAGTTCTTC. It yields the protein CASSLEGGIDEQFF.

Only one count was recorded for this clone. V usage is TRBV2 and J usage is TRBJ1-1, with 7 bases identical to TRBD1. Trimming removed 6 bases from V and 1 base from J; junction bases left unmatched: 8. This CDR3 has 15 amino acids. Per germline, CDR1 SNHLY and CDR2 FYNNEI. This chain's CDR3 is CASRGEGQWNTEAFF. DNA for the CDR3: TGTGCCAGCAGGGGAGAGGGACAGTGGAACACTGAAGCTTTCTTT.

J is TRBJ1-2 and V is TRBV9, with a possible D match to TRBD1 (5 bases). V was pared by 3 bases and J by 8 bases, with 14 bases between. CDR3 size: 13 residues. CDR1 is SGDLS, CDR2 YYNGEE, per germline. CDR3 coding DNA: TGTGCCAGCAGCGCAACCGGGACGTGGGGCTACACCTTC. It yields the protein CASSATGTWGYTF.

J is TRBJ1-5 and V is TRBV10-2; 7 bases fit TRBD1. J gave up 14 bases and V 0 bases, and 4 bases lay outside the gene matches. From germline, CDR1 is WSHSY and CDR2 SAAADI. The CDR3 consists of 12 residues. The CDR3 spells CASSESQGMEHF. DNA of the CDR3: TGCGCCAGCAGTGAGTCACAGGGGATGGAGCATTTT.

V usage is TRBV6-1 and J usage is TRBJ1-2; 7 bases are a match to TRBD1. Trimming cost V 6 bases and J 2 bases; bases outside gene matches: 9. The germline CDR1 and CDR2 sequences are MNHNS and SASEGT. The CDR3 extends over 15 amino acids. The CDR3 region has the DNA TGTGCCAGCAGCCAACACCGGACAGGCAACTATGGCTACACCTTC. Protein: CASSQHRTGNYGYTF.

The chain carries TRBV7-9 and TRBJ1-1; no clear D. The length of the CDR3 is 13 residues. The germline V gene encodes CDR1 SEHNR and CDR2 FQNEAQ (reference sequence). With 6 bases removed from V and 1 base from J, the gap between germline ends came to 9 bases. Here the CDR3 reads CASRAPQNTEAFF. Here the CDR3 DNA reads TGTGCCAGCAGAGCCCCCCAGAACACTGAAGCTTTCTTT. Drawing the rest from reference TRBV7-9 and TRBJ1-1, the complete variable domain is DTGVSQNPRHKITKRGQNVTFRCDPISEHNRLYWYRQTLGQGPEFLTYFQNEAQLEKSRLLSDRFSAERPKGSFSTLEIQRTEQGDSAMYLCASRAPQNTEAFFGQGTRLTVV.

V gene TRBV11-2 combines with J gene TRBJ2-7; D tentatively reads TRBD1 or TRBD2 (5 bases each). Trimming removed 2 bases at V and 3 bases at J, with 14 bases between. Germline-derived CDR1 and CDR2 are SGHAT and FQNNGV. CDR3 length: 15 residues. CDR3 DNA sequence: TGTGCCAGCAGCTTATCACCGACAGCGGACTACGAGCAGTACGTC. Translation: CASSLSPTADYEQYV.

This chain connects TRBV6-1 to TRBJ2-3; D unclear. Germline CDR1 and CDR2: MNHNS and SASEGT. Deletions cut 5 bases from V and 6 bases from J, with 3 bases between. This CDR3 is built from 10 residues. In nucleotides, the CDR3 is TGTGCCAGCAGTACCGATACGCAGTATTTT. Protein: CASSTDTQYF.

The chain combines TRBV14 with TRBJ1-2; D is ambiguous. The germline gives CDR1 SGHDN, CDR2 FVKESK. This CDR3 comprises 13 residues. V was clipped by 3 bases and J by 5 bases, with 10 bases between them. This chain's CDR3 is CASSQPPVYGYTF. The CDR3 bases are TGTGCCAGCAGCCAGCCGCCAGTTTATGGCTACACCTTC.

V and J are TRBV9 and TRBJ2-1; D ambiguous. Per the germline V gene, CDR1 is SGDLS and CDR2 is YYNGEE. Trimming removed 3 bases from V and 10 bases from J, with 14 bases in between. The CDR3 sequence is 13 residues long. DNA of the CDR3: TGTGCCAGCAGCGGACCCGGGTCGGACGAGCAGTTCTTC. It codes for CASSGPGSDEQFF.

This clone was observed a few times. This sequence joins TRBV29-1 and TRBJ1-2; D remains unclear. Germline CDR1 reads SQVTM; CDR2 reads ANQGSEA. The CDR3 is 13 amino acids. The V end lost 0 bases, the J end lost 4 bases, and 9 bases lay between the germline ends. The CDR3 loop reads CSVEEGGGYGYTF. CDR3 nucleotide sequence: TGCAGCGTTGAAGAGGGAGGCGGCTATGGCTACACCTTC. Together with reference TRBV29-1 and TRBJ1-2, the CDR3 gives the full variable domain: SAVISQKPSRDICQRGTSLTIQCQVDSQVTMMFWYRQQPGQSLTLIATANQGSEATYESGFVIDKFPISRPNLTFSTLTVSNMSPEDSSIYLCSVEEGGGYGYTFGSGTRLTVV.

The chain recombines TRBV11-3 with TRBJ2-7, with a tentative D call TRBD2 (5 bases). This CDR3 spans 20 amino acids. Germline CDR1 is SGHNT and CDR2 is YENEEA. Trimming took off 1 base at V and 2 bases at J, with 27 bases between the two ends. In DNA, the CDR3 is TGTGCCAGCAGCTTAGTCTATCAAGTCTGCCTGGAGGCGAGCCCCTACGAGCAGTACGTC. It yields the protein CASSLVYQVCLEASPYEQYV.

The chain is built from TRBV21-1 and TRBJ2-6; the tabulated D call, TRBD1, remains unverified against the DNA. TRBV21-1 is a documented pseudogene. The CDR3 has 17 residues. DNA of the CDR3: TGTGCCAGCAGCAAAGAAGACAGGGAATCCGGGGCCAACGTCCTGACTTTC. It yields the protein CASSKEDRESGANVLTF.

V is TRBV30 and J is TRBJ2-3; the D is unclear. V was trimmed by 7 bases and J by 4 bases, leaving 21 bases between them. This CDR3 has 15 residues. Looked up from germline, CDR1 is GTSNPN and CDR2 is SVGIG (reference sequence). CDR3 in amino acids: CASSTSTSVADTQYF. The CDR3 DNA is TGTGCCTCAAGCACCTCGACGTCAGTCGCAGATACGCAGTATTTT.

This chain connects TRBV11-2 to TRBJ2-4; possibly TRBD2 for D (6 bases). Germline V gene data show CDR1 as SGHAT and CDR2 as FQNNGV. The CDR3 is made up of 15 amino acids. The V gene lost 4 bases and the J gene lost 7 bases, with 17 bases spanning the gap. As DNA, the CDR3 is TGTGCCAGCAGCTCTAGAGGTGGAGGGTCGAACATTCAGTACTTC. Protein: CASSSRGGGSNIQYF.

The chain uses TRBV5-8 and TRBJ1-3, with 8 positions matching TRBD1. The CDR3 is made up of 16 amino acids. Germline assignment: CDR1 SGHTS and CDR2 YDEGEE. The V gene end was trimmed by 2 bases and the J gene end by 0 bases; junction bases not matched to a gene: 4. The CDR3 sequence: CASSFGGTGSGNTIYF. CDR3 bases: TGTGCCAGCAGCTTCGGGGGGACAGGCTCTGGAAACACCATATATTTT.

The CDR3 DNA reads TGCGCCAGCAGGAAGGATGTGAATGAGCAGTTCTTC. Protein sequence: CASRKDVNEQFF. The chain employs TRBV5-1 and TRBJ2-1; D not certain. Germline V gene data show CDR1 as SGHRS and CDR2 as YFSETQ. The CDR3 is 12 residues long. V dropped 5 bases and J dropped 7 bases, with 10 bases sitting between them.

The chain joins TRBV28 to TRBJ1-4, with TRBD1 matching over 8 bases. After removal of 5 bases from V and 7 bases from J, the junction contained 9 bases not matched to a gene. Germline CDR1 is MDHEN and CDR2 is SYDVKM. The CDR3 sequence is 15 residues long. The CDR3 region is CASSPLGQGAEKLFF. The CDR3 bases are TGTGCCAGCAGTCCGCTTGGGCAGGGGGCTGAAAAACTGTTTTTT. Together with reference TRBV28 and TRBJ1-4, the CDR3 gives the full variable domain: DVKVTQSSRYLVKRTGEKVFLECVQDMDHENMFWYRQDPGLGLRLIYFSYDVKMKEKGDIPEGYSVSREKKERFSLILESASTNQTSMYLCASSPLGQGAEKLFFGSGTQLSVL.

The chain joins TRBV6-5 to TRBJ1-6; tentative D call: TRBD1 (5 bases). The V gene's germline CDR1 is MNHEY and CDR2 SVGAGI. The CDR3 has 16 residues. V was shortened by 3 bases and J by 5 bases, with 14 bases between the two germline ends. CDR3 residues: CASSYIDSPNNSPLHF. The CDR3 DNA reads TGTGCCAGCAGTTATATTGACAGCCCCAATAATTCACCCCTCCACTTT.

The CDR3 spells CASSLRRVGSAFF. DNA of the CDR3: TGTGCCAGCAGCTTGAGGAGGGTTGGTAGCGCTTTCTTT. The rearrangement joins TRBV5-6 to TRBJ1-1; D gene ambiguous. The CDR3 contains 13 residues. Trimming removed 1 base at V and 11 bases at J, with 15 bases between. Per the germline V gene, CDR1 is SGHDT and CDR2 is YYEEEE.

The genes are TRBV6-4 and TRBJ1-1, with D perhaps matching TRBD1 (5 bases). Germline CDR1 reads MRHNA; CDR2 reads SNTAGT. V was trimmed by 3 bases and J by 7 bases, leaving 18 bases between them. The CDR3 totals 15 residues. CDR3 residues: CASSEFDSGRGEAFF. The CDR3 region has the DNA TGTGCCAGCAGTGAATTCGACAGCGGAAGGGGTGAAGCTTTCTTT.

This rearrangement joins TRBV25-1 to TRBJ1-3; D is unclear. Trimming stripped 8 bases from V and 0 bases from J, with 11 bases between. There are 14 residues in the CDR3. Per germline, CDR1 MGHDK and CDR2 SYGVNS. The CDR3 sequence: CASATENSGNTIYF. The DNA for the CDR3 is TGTGCCAGCGCAACAGAAAACTCTGGAAACACCATATATTTT. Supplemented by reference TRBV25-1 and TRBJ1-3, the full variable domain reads EADIYQTPRYLVIGTGKKITLECSQTMGHDKMYWYQQDPGMELHLIHYSYGVNSTEKGDLSSESTVSRIRTEHFPLTLESARPSHTSQYLCASATENSGNTIYFGEGSWLTVV.

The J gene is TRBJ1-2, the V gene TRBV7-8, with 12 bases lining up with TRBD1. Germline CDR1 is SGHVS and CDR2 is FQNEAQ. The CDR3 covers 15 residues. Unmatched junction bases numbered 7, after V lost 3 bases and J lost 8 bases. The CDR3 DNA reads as TGTGCCAGCAGCTTGGGGACAGGGGGCTCATGGGGCTACACCTTC. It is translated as CASSLGTGGSWGYTF.

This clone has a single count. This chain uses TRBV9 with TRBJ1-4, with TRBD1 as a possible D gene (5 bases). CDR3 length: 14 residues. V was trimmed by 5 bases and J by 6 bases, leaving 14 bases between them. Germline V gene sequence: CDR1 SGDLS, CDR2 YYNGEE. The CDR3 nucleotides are TGTGCCAGCAGTGGGGGGGTCGAGGATGAAAAACTGTTTTTT. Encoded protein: CASSGGVEDEKLFF.

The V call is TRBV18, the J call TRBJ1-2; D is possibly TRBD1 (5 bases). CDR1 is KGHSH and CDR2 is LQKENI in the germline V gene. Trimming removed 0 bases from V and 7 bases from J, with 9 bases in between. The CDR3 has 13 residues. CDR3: CASSPPGGTGYTF. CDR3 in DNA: TGTGCCAGCTCACCACCGGGCGGGACTGGCTACACCTTC.

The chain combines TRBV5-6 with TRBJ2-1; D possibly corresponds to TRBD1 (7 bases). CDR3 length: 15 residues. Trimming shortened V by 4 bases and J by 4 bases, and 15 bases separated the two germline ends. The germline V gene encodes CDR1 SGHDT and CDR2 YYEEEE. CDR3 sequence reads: CASSLAGGQYNEQFF. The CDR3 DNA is TGTGCCAGCAGCCTGGCAGGGGGGCAATACAATGAGCAGTTCTTC.

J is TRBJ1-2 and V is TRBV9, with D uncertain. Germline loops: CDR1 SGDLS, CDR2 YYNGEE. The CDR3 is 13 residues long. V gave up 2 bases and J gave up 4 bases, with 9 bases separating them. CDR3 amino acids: CASSVDTSYGYTF. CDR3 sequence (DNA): TGTGCCAGCAGCGTCGACACGTCCTATGGCTACACCTTC.

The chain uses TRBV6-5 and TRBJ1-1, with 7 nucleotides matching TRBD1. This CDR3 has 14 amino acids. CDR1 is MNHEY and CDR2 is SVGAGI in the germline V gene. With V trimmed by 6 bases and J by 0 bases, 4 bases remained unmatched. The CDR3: CASSTGAMNTEAFF. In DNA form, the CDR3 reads TGTGCCAGCAGCACAGGGGCTATGAACACTGAAGCTTTCTTT.

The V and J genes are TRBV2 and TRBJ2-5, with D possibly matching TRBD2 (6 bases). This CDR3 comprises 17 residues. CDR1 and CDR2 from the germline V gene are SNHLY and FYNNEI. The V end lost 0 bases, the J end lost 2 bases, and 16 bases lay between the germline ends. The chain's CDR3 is CASSEAPYTGDQETQYF. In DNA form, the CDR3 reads TGTGCCAGCAGTGAAGCTCCCTACACGGGGGATCAAGAGACCCAGTACTTC.